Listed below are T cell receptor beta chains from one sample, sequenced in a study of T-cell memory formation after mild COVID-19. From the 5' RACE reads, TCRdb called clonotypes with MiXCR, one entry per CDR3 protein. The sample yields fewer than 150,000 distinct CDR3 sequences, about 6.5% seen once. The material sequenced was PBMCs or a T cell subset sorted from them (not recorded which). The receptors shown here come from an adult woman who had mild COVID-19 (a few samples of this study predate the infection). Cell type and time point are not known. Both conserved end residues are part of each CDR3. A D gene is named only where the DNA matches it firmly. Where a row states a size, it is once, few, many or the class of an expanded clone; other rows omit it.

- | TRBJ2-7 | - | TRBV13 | TGTGCCAGCAGCAGAAACAGGGTTTCCTACGAGCAGTACTTC | CASSRNRVSYEQYF
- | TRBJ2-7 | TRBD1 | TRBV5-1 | TGCGCCAGCAGCTTGGTAGCGGACAGGGGGCTCTACGAGCAGTACTTC | CASSLVADRGLYEQYF
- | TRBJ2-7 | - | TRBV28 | TGTGCCAGCAGTGGGGGTTTGGCGGCATCCTACGAGCAGTACTTC | CASSGGLAASYEQYF
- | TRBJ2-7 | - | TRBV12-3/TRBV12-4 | TGTGCCAGCAGTTGGCGGCGGGGAAATTCCTACGAGCAGTACTTC | CASSWRRGNSYEQYF
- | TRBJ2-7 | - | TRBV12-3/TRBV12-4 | TGTGCCAGCAGTGCCGTCGACGAGCAGTACTTC | CASSAVDEQYF
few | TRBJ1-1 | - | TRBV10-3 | TGTGCCATCAGCCCCTATGGACAGTCGAACACTGAAGCTTTCTTT | CAISPYGQSNTEAFF
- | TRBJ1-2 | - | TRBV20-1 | TGCAGTGCTAGAGATAGTGGGGGCAACTATGGCTACACCTTC | CSARDSGGNYGYTF
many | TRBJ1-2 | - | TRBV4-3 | TGCGCCAGCAGCCAAGATGTGGGGACCCATGGCTACACCTTC | CASSQDVGTHGYTF
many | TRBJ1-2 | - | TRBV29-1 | TGCAGCGTTGTGATACCTGGACTAGGAGGCTACACCTTC | CSVVIPGLGGYTF
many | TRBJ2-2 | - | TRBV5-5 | TGTGCCAGCAGCTTGGCGCCAAACACCGGGGAGCTGTTTTTT | CASSLAPNTGELFF
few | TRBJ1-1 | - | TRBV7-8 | TGTGCCAGCAGCTTAGCGCGGGCTTATTTCAGGGAGGATGAAGCTTTCTTT | CASSLARAYFREDEAFF
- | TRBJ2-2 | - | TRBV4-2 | TGTGCCAGCAGCCAAGATTCCACTAGGCCCGGCCAGGAGCTGTTTTTT | CASSQDSTRPGQELFF
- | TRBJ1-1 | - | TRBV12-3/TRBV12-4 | TGTGCCAGCAGTTTAATGGGGGGCTCTGAAGCTTTCTTT | CASSLMGGSEAFF
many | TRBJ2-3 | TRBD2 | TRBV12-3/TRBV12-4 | TGTGCCAGCAGCCCCGGGGGGGCGAGTAAAGATACGCAGTATTTT | CASSPGGASKDTQYF
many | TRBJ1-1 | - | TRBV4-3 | TGCGCCAGCAGCCAAGATCGCCTGAACACTGAAGCTTTCTTT | CASSQDRLNTEAFF
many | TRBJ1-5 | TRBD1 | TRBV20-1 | TGCAGTGCTAGAGAGGACAGGGGCAAACAGCCCCAGCATTTT | CSAREDRGKQPQHF
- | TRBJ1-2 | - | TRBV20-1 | TGCAGTGCCCCCAAGGGTGGCTATGGCTACACCTTC | CSAPKGGYGYTF
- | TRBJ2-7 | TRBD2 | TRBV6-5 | TGTGCCAGCAGTTGGGAGGGGCCCCTGGCTCCCTACGAGCAGTACTTC | CASSWEGPLAPYEQYF
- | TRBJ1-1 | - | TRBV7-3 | TGTGCCAGCAGTTCAAACGCGAACACTGAAGCTTTCTTT | CASSSNANTEAFF
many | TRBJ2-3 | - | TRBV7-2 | TGTGCCAGCAGCTTAAGGGCCACGACGAGCACAGATACGCAGTATTTT | CASSLRATTSTDTQYF